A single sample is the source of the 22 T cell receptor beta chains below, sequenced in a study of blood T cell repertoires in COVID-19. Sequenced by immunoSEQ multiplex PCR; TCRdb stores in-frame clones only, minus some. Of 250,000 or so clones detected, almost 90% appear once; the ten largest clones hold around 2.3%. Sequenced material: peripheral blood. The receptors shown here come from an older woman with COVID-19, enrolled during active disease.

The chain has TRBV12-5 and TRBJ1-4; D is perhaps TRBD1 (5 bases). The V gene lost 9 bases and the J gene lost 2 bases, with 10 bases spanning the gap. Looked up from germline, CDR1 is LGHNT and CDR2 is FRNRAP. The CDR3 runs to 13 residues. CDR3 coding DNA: TGTGCTAGCGAAGGGGCCACTAATGAAAAACTGTTTTTT. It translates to CASEGATNEKLFF.

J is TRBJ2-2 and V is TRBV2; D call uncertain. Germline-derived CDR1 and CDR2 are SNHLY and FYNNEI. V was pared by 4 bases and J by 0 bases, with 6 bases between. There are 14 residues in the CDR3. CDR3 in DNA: TGTGCCAGCAGTGGGGCGCCGAACACCGGGGAGCTGTTTTTT. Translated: CASSGAPNTGELFF.

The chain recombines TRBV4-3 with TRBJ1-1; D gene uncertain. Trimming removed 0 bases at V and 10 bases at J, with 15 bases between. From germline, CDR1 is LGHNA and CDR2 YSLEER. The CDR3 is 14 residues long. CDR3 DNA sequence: TGCGCCAGCAGCCAAGATGTAAGCGGGCAGGTAGCTTTCTTT. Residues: CASSQDVSGQVAFF.

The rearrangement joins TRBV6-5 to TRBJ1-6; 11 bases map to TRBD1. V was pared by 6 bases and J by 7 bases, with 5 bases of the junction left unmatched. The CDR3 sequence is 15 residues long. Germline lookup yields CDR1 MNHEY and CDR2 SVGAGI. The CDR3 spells CASRTGDRGNSPLHF. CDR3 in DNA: TGTGCCAGCAGAACCGGGGACAGGGGGAATTCACCCCTCCACTTT.

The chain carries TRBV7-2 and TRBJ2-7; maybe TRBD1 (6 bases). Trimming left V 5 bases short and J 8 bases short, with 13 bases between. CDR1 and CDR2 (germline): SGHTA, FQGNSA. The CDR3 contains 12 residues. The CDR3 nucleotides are TGTGCCAGCAGCGATCGTACAGGGCAGCAGTACTTC. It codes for CASSDRTGQQYF.

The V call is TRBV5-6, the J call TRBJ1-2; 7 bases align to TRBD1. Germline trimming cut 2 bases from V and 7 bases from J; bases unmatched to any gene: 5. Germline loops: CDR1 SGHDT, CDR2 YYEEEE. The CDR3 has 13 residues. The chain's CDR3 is CASSFDRAAGYTF. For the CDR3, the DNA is TGTGCCAGCAGCTTTGACAGGGCGGCTGGCTACACCTTC.

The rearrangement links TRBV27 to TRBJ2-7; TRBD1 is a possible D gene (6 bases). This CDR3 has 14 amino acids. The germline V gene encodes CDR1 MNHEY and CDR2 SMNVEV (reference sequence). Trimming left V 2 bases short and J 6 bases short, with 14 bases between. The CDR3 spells CASSLRQAGFEQYF. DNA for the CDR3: TGTGCCAGCAGTTTAAGACAGGCAGGGTTCGAGCAGTACTTC.

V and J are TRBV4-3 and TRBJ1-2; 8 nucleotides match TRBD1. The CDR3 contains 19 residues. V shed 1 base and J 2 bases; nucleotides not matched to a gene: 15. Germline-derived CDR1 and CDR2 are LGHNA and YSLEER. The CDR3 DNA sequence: TGCGCCAGCAGCCAAGGATTACAGGGGGTCTTCGCCTCGAACTATGGCTACACCTTC. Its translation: CASSQGLQGVFASNYGYTF.

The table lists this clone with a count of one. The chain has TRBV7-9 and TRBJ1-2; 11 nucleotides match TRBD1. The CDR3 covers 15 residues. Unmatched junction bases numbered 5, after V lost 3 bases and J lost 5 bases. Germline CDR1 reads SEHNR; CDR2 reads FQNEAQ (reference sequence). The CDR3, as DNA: TGTGCCAGCAGCTTCAGGGACAGGGGGTTATATGGCTACACCTTC. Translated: CASSFRDRGLYGYTF.

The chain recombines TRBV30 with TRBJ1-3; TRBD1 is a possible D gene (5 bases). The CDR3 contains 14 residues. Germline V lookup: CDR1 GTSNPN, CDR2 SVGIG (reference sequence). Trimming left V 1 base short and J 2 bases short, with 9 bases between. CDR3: CAWSAGIPGNTIYF. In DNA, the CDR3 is TGTGCCTGGAGTGCAGGGATCCCTGGAAACACCATATATTTT.

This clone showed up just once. The CDR3 loop reads CASSSLGQGKFF. CDR3 in DNA: TGTGCCAGCAGCTCGCTAGGGCAGGGGAAGTTCTTC. The rearrangement links TRBV5-6 to TRBJ2-1; perhaps TRBD1 as D (6 bases). In germline, CDR1 is SGHDT, CDR2 YYEEEE. CDR3 length: 12 residues. Deletions cut 3 bases from V and 14 bases from J, with 15 bases between.

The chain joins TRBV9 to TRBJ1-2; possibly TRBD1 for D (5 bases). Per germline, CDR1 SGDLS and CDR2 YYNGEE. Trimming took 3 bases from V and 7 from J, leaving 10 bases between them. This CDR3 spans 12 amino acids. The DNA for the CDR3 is TGTGCCAGCAGCGCCCACACAGGTGGCTACACCTTC. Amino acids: CASSAHTGGYTF.

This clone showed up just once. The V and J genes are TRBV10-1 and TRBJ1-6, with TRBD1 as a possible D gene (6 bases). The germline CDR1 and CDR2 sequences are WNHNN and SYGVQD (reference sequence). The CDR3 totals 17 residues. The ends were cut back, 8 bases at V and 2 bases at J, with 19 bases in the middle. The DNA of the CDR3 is TGCGCCAGCCCCTATTTACAGGGACGTCCCTATAATTCACCCCTCCACTTT. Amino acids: CASPYLQGRPYNSPLHF.

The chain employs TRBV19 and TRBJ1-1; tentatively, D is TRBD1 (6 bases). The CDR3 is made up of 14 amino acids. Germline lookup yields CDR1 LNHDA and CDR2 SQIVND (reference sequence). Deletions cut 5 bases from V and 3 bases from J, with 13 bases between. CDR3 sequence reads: CASSLQGGDTEAFF. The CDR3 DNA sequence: TGTGCCAGTAGTCTACAGGGTGGGGACACTGAAGCTTTCTTT.

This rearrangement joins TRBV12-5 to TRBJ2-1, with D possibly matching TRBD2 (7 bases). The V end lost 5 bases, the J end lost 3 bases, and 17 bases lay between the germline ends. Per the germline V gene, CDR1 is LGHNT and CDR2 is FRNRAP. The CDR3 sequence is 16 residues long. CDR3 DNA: TGTGCTAGTGGTCCCGGCTCCGGGGGGCACTACAATGAGCAGTTCTTC. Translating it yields CASGPGSGGHYNEQFF.

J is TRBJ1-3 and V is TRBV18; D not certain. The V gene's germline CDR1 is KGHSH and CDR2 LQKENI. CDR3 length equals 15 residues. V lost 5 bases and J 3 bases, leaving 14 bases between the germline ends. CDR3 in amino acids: CASSAPIGVGNTIYF. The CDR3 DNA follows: TGTGCCAGCTCAGCGCCAATCGGAGTTGGAAACACCATATATTTT.

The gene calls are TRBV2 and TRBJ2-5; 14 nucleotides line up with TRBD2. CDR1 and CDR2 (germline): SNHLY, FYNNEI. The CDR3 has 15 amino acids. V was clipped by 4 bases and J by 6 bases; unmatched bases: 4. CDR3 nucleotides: TGTGCCAGCAGTGGAGGGACTAGCGGGGGAAAGACCCAGTACTTC. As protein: CASSGGTSGGKTQYF.

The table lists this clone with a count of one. The CDR3 DNA reads TGTGCCAGCAGTTGGGGGGATCAGCCCCAGCATTTT. The encoded protein is CASSWGDQPQHF. V usage is TRBV6-6 and J usage is TRBJ1-5, with D possibly being TRBD1 (5 bases). V was trimmed by 4 bases and J by 5 bases, leaving 6 bases between them. This CDR3 has 12 residues. The germline CDR1 and CDR2 sequences are MNHNY and SVGAGI (reference sequence).

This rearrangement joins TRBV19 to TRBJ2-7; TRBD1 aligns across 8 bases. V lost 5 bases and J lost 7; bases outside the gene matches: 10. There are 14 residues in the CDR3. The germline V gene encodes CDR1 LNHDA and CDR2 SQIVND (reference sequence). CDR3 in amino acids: CASSRDRGYGEQYF. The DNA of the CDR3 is TGTGCCAGTAGTCGTGACAGGGGATATGGGGAGCAGTACTTC. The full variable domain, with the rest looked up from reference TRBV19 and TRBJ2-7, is DGGITQSPKYLFRKEGQNVTLSCEQNLNHDAMYWYRQDPGQGLRLIYYSQIVNDFQKGDIAEGYSVSREKKESFPLTVTSAQKNPTAFYLCASSRDRGYGEQYFGPGTRLTVT.

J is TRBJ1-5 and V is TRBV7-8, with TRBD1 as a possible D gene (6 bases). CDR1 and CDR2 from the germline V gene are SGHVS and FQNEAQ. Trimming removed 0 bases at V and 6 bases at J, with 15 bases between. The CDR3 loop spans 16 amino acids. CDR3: CASSLASTGLVQPQHF. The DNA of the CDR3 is TGTGCCAGCAGCTTAGCGTCAACAGGGCTAGTTCAGCCCCAGCATTTT.

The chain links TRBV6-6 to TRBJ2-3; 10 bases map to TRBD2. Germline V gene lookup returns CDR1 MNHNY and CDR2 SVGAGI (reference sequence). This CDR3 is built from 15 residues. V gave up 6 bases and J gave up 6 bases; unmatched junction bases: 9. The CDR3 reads CASRRTSGNPDTQYF. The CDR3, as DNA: TGTGCCAGCAGAAGGACTAGCGGCAACCCGGATACGCAGTATTTT.

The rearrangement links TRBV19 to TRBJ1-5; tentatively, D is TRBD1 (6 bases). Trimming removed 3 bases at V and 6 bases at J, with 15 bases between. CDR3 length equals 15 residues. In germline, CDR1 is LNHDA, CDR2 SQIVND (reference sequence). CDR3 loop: CASSIVQGLGQPQHF. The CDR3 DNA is TGTGCCAGTAGTATCGTTCAGGGGCTGGGTCAGCCCCAGCATTTT.